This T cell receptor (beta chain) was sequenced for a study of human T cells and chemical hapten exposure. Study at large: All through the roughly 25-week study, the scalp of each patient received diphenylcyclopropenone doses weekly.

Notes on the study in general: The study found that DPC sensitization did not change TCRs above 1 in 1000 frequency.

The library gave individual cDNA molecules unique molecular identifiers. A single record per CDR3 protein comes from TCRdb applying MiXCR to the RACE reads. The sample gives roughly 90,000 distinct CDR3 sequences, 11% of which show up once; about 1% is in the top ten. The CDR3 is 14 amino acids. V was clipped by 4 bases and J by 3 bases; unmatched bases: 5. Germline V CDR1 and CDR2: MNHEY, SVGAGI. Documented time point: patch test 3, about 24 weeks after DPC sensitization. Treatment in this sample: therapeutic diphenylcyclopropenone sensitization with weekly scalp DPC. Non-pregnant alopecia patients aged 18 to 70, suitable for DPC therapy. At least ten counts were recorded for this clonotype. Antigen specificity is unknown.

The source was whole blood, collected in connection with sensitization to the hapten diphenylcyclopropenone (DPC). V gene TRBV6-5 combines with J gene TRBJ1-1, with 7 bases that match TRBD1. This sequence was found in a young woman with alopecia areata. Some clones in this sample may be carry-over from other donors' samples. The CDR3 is CASSLTGRDTEAFF. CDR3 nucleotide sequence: TGTGCCAGCAGTTTGACAGGGAGGGACACTGAAGCTTTCTTT.